These T cell receptor beta chains were read from a single sample in a study of CD8 T cells in ankylosing spondylitis. TCRdb itself ran the 5' RACE reads through MiXCR, one entry per CDR3 protein. The table lists 37,000 or so distinct CDR3 sequences, 16% of them singletons. The sequenced sample consisted of blood. Receptor source: a male donor with ankylosing spondylitis or in good health (not recorded which). CDR3s leave out the opening cysteine and the closing phenylalanine or tryptophan. The order of the fields is clone size, J gene, V gene, CDR3 protein. Rows may omit the clone size; those that give it use once, few, many or a size class.

clone_size: few; j_call: TRBJ1-5; v_call: TRBV4-3; cdr3_aa: ASSQAGRSNQPQH
clone_size: NA; j_call: TRBJ2-7; v_call: TRBV4-1; cdr3_aa: ASSQDQGGDEQY
clone_size: few; j_call: TRBJ1-5; v_call: TRBV20-1; cdr3_aa: SANHRGPSNQPQH
clone_size: many; j_call: TRBJ1-6; v_call: TRBV19; cdr3_aa: ASSYRDSAYYVH
clone_size: NA; j_call: TRBJ2-1; v_call: TRBV6-1; cdr3_aa: ASSEMPYNEQF
clone_size: once; j_call: TRBJ2-7; v_call: TRBV6-2/TRBV6-3; cdr3_aa: ASRKPTAGSSYEQY
clone_size: few; j_call: TRBJ2-5; v_call: TRBV7-2; cdr3_aa: ASSSWGTQY
clone_size: NA; j_call: TRBJ2-1; v_call: TRBV12-3/TRBV12-4; cdr3_aa: ASSLGLAGDNEQF
clone_size: few; j_call: TRBJ2-2; v_call: TRBV6-5; cdr3_aa: ASSYSTGTNTGELF
clone_size: few; j_call: TRBJ2-1; v_call: TRBV20-1; cdr3_aa: SARGRSTGEQF
clone_size: few; j_call: TRBJ2-2; v_call: TRBV6-5; cdr3_aa: ASSYWAGGTGELF
clone_size: few; j_call: TRBJ1-4; v_call: TRBV7-9; cdr3_aa: ASSTGAAKRKLF
clone_size: NA; j_call: TRBJ1-5; v_call: TRBV29-1; cdr3_aa: SVCIDSNQPQH
clone_size: once; j_call: TRBJ2-2; v_call: TRBV28; cdr3_aa: ASRPTGLNTGELF
clone_size: NA; j_call: TRBJ2-1; v_call: TRBV28; cdr3_aa: ASSPGTSAAYNEQF
clone_size: NA; j_call: TRBJ2-1; v_call: TRBV10-3; cdr3_aa: AISDYGGASGRGAEQF
clone_size: NA; j_call: TRBJ2-1; v_call: TRBV4-3; cdr3_aa: ASSQDRLANNEQF
clone_size: many; j_call: TRBJ2-7; v_call: TRBV20-1; cdr3_aa: SGSPSREQY
clone_size: NA; j_call: TRBJ1-5; v_call: TRBV20-1; cdr3_aa: SASPRIGRRNQPQH
clone_size: NA; j_call: TRBJ2-7; v_call: TRBV27; cdr3_aa: ASSFQESYEQY
clone_size: few; j_call: TRBJ2-6; v_call: TRBV4-3; cdr3_aa: ASSPWTSGANVLT
clone_size: many; j_call: TRBJ2-1; v_call: TRBV5-1; cdr3_aa: ASSLETGTHNEQF
clone_size: NA; j_call: TRBJ2-2; v_call: TRBV7-2; cdr3_aa: ASRPDRGGTGELF
clone_size: medium-sized; j_call: TRBJ1-3; v_call: TRBV5-1; cdr3_aa: ASSLSSAGNTIY
clone_size: NA; j_call: TRBJ2-7; v_call: TRBV7-9; cdr3_aa: ASSISGRASYEQY
clone_size: few; j_call: TRBJ2-1; v_call: TRBV29-1; cdr3_aa: SVFQGAGMNEQF
clone_size: NA; j_call: TRBJ1-4; v_call: TRBV25-1; cdr3_aa: ASSDSSVGDEKLF
clone_size: NA; j_call: TRBJ2-7; v_call: TRBV6-2/TRBV6-3; cdr3_aa: ASRLIRQGSYEQY
clone_size: NA; j_call: TRBJ2-7; v_call: TRBV20-1; cdr3_aa: SARDQTGYEQY
clone_size: NA; j_call: TRBJ1-5; v_call: TRBV5-1; cdr3_aa: ASSKDGWQPQH
clone_size: NA; j_call: TRBJ2-3; v_call: TRBV5-1; cdr3_aa: ASSPGSRTDTQY
clone_size: few; j_call: TRBJ2-3; v_call: TRBV7-2; cdr3_aa: ASSPRGSSADTQY
clone_size: few; j_call: TRBJ2-7; v_call: TRBV21-1; cdr3_aa: ASSPWGDRDYEQY
clone_size: many; j_call: TRBJ2-2; v_call: TRBV24-1; cdr3_aa: ATSESRAGELF
clone_size: few; j_call: TRBJ2-1; v_call: TRBV28; cdr3_aa: ASETFYNEQF
clone_size: NA; j_call: TRBJ2-2; v_call: TRBV6-5; cdr3_aa: ASSYGTSRVTGELF
clone_size: NA; j_call: TRBJ2-1; v_call: TRBV7-3; cdr3_aa: ASSRAGGGEQF
clone_size: few; j_call: TRBJ2-1; v_call: TRBV7-6; cdr3_aa: ASSLGQKQF
clone_size: NA; j_call: TRBJ2-1; v_call: TRBV27; cdr3_aa: ASQGTGGYNEQF
clone_size: few; j_call: TRBJ1-5; v_call: TRBV10-2; cdr3_aa: ASSEGARQPQH
clone_size: NA; j_call: TRBJ2-4; v_call: TRBV10-1; cdr3_aa: ASSPRLAGEWGAKNIQY
clone_size: few; j_call: TRBJ2-3; v_call: TRBV5-1; cdr3_aa: ASSLAPGQGANTQY
clone_size: NA; j_call: TRBJ2-3; v_call: TRBV5-1; cdr3_aa: ASRPGTSRTDTQY
clone_size: few; j_call: TRBJ2-7; v_call: TRBV5-1; cdr3_aa: ASSLDTSGFTVRSSYEQY
clone_size: few; j_call: TRBJ1-5; v_call: TRBV2; cdr3_aa: ASRGDRGMNQPQH
clone_size: few; j_call: TRBJ2-1; v_call: TRBV10-3; cdr3_aa: ATSPGHENEQF
clone_size: few; j_call: TRBJ2-2; v_call: TRBV13; cdr3_aa: ASSYKPGELF
clone_size: few; j_call: TRBJ2-2; v_call: TRBV10-3; cdr3_aa: AISARIAGDTGELF
clone_size: few; j_call: TRBJ2-3; v_call: TRBV4-3; cdr3_aa: ASSPGVTDTQY
clone_size: NA; j_call: TRBJ2-1; v_call: TRBV4-3; cdr3_aa: ASSQDRGTSAYNEQF
clone_size: NA; j_call: TRBJ2-2; v_call: TRBV12-3/TRBV12-4; cdr3_aa: ASRSEREIDGELF
clone_size: few; j_call: TRBJ1-2; v_call: TRBV29-1; cdr3_aa: SVGERYGYT
clone_size: NA; j_call: TRBJ2-4; v_call: TRBV7-2; cdr3_aa: ASLDQANIQY
clone_size: NA; j_call: TRBJ2-3; v_call: TRBV7-9; cdr3_aa: ASSLEVATDTQY
clone_size: NA; j_call: TRBJ1-1; v_call: TRBV4-2; cdr3_aa: ASSQEWRVTEAF
clone_size: few; j_call: TRBJ1-1; v_call: TRBV14; cdr3_aa: ASSQDHIWNTEAF
clone_size: NA; j_call: TRBJ2-2; v_call: TRBV2; cdr3_aa: ASSVLGGVTGELF